A single sample gave rise to the 10 T cell receptor beta chains below, sequenced in a study of T cells after yellow fever vaccination. TCRdb reprocessed the 5' RACE reads with MiXCR, giving one entry per CDR3 protein. Here the sample spans about 340,000 distinct CDR3 sequences, 3% to 4.5% being singletons. Sequenced material: PBMCs, taken 5 days after the yellow fever booster vaccination. These receptors all stem from a man between 18 and 35 years old who received the YFV17D yellow fever vaccine.

The sample holds many counts of this clonotype. The rearrangement uses TRBV10-2 and TRBJ1-6; no clear D gene. Germline assignment: CDR1 WSHSY and CDR2 SAAADI. V was clipped by 10 bases and J by 9 bases, with 19 bases between them. The CDR3 has 14 amino acids. The CDR3 sequence: CATSTRAPGSPLHF. CDR3 DNA: TGCGCCACTTCGACCCGGGCGCCAGGTTCACCCCTCCACTTT.

A few counts support this clonotype. V gene TRBV9 combines with J gene TRBJ2-7; 9 bases are a match to TRBD2. The CDR3 is made up of 14 amino acids. Germline CDR1 reads SGDLS; CDR2 reads YYNGEE. After removal of 2 bases from V and 4 bases from J, the junction contained 4 bases not matched to a gene. CDR3 protein: CASSVVAGGYEQYF. The CDR3 DNA reads as TGTGCCAGCAGCGTTGTTGCGGGGGGGTACGAGCAGTACTTC.

This clonotype appeared many times. The chain links TRBV12-3 or TRBV12-4 to TRBJ2-5; the match to TRBD2 covers 14 bases. There are 13 residues in the CDR3. V trimming: 5 bases; J trimming: 11 bases; junction bases outside the gene matches: 4. The DNA for the CDR3 is TGTGCCAGCAGTCCGGGACTAGCGGGGGTACAGTACTTC. Translation gives CASSPGLAGVQYF.

The chain joins TRBV4-2 to TRBJ1-1; a possible D gene is TRBD1 (6 bases). The CDR3 totals 16 residues. Trimming removed 0 bases from V and 0 bases from J, with 11 bases in between. Germline CDR1 is LGHNA and CDR2 is YNFKEQ. The CDR3 loop reads CASSQDQGPVNTEAFF. Here the CDR3 DNA reads TGTGCCAGCAGCCAAGATCAGGGGCCTGTGAACACTGAAGCTTTCTTT.

This clonotype was detected a few times. The CDR3 sequence is CSASPGVYYEQYV. The CDR3, as DNA: TGCAGTGCTAGCCCGGGGGTATACTACGAGCAGTACGTC. This sequence joins TRBV20-1 and TRBJ2-7, with D perhaps matching TRBD2 (6 bases). CDR3 length equals 13 residues. The V end was cut by 3 bases, the J end by 3 bases, with 12 bases between. The germline V gene has CDR1 DFQATT and CDR2 SNEGSKA (reference sequence).

The J gene is TRBJ2-7, the V gene TRBV20-1; unclear D gene. The length of the CDR3 is 12 residues. V was cut by 0 bases and J by 5 bases, with 8 bases left in between. Germline CDR1 DFQATT, CDR2 SNEGSKA (reference sequence). The CDR3 coding sequence is TGCAGTGCTAGAGACGGAAGAGACGAGCAGTACGTC. Protein: CSARDGRDEQYV.

The sample holds many counts of this clonotype. The chain couples TRBV7-9 to TRBJ2-5, with a possible D match to TRBD2 (7 bases). CDR3 length: 17 amino acids. Trimming stripped 1 base from V and 1 base from J, with 16 bases between. Per the germline V gene, CDR1 is SEHNR and CDR2 is FQNEAQ (reference sequence). Written as DNA, the CDR3 is TGTGCCAGCAGCTTAGGGGGGGGCAGCCCGATCCAAGAGACCCAGTACTTC. Translated: CASSLGGGSPIQETQYF. The variable domain in full, with the rest retrieved from reference TRBV7-9 and TRBJ2-5, is DTGVSQNPRHKITKRGQNVTFRCDPISEHNRLYWYRQTLGQGPEFLTYFQNEAQLEKSRLLSDRFSAERPKGSFSTLEIQRTEQGDSAMYLCASSLGGGSPIQETQYFGPGTRLLVL.

This clonotype has only a few counts. This rearrangement joins TRBV7-2 to TRBJ2-5; D may be TRBD1 or TRBD2 (5 bases each). Per germline, CDR1 SGHTA and CDR2 FQGNSA. The ends were cut back, 4 bases at V and 4 bases at J, with 13 bases in the middle. CDR3 length: 14 residues. As DNA, the CDR3 is TGTGCCAGCAGCTGGTGGGGGTCCCCAGAGACCCAGTACTTC. Its translation is CASSWWGSPETQYF.

In this sample, this clonotype turned up a few times. V is TRBV5-1 and J is TRBJ1-3; tentative D call: TRBD1 (6 bases). Germline V gene data show CDR1 as SGHRS and CDR2 as YFSETQ. The CDR3 consists of 13 residues. The V and J ends lost 6 bases and 1 base respectively, with 8 bases between them. The CDR3 sequence is CASTTGSGNTIYF. The DNA of the CDR3 is TGCGCCAGCACCACAGGGTCTGGAAACACCATATATTTT.

This clonotype appeared many times. J is TRBJ2-2 and V is TRBV12-3 or TRBV12-4; TRBD1 matches at 7 bases. This CDR3 is 14 amino acids long. V lost 2 bases to trimming and J lost 5 bases; unmatched junction nucleotides: 2. The CDR3 region has the DNA TGTGCCAGCAGTTTAAACAGGGGAACCGGGGAGCTGTTTTTT. Amino acid sequence: CASSLNRGTGELFF.